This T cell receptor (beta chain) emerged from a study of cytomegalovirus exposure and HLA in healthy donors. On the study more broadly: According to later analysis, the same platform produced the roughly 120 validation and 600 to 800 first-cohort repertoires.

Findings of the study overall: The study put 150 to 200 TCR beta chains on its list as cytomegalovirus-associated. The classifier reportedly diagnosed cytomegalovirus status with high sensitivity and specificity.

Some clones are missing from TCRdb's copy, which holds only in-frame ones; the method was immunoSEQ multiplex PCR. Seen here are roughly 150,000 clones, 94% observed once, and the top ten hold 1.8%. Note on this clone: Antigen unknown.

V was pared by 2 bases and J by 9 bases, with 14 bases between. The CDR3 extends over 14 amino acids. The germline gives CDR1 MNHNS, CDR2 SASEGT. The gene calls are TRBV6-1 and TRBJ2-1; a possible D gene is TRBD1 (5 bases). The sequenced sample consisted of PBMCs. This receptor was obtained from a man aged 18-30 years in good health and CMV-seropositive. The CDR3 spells CASSERTYTGEQFF. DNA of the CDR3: TGTGCCAGCAGTGAACGGACGTATACAGGTGAGCAGTTCTTC.